The clone carrying this T cell receptor (beta chain) was counted once. This CDR3 has 15 residues. V was clipped by 6 bases and J by 5 bases; unmatched bases: 9. Per the germline V gene, CDR1 is LNHDA and CDR2 is SQIVND (reference sequence). The sample is drawn from a study of cytomegalovirus exposure and HLA in healthy donors. PCR employed 60 Vbeta and 13 Jbeta primers. The method was immunoSEQ multiplex PCR; TCRdb's version includes in-frame clones alone and lacks a portion of them. The sample carries about 140,000 clones, about 86% recorded once. J is TRBJ1-1 and V is TRBV19; TRBD1 aligns across 10 bases. The clonotype originates from a man in his forties or fifties in good health and CMV-seropositive. Sample: PBMCs. CDR3 bases: TGTGCCAGTAGCCTTAGCTGGACAGGGGGTACTGAAGCTTTCTTT. As protein: CASSLSWTGGTEAFF.